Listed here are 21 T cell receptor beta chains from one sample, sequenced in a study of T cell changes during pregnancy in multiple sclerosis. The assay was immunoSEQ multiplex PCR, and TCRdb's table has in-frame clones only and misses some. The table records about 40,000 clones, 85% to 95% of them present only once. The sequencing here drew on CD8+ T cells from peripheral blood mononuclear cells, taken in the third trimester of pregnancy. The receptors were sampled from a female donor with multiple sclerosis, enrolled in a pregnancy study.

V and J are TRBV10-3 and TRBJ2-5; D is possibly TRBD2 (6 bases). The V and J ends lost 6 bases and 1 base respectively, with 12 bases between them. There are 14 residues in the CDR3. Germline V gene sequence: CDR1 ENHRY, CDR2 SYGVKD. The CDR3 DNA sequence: TGTGCCATCAGGGGGGAGGACTCCCAAGAGACCCAGTACTTC. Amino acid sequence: CAIRGEDSQETQYF.

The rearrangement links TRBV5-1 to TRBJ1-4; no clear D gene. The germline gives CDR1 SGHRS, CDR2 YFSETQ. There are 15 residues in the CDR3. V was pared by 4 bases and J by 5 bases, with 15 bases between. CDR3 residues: CASSPGGEVNEKLFF. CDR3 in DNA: TGCGCCAGCAGCCCCGGCGGAGAAGTAAATGAAAAACTGTTTTTT.

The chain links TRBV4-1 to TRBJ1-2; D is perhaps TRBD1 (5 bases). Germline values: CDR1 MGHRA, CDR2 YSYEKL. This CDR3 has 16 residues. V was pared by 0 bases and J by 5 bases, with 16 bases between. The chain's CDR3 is CASSQDISARVYGYTF. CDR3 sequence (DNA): TGCGCCAGCAGCCAAGATATATCGGCCAGGGTGTATGGCTACACCTTC.

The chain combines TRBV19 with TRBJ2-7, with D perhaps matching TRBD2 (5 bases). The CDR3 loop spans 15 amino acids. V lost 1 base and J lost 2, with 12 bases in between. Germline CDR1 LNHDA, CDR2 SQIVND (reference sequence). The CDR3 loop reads CASSIGSGPPYEQYF. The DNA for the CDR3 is TGTGCCAGTAGTATAGGGAGCGGACCCCCCTACGAGCAGTACTTC.

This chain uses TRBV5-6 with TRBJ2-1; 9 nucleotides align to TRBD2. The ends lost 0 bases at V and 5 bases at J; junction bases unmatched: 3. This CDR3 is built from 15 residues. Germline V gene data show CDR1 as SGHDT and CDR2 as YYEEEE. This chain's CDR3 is CASSLGLAVHNEQFF. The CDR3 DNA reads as TGTGCCAGCAGCTTGGGACTAGCGGTCCACAATGAGCAGTTCTTC.

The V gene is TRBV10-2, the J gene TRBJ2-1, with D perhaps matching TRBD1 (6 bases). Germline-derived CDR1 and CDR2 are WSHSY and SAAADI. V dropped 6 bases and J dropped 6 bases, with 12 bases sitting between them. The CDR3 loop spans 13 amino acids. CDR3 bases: TGCGCCAGCAGCCTAATAGGGGGCAATGAGCAGTTCTTC. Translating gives CASSLIGGNEQFF.

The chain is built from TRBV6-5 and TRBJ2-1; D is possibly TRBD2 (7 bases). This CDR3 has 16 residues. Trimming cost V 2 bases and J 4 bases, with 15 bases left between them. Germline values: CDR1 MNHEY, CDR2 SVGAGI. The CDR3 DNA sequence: TGTGCCAGCAGTTACACTCGGGGGGCCCTGTACAATGAGCAGTTCTTC. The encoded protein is CASSYTRGALYNEQFF.

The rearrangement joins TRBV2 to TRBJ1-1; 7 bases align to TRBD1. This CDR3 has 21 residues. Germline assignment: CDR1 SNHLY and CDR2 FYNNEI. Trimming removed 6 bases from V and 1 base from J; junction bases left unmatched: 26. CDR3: CASRGGPGQLEWGFWNTEAFF. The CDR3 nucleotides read TGTGCCAGCAGAGGGGGGCCGGGACAGCTAGAATGGGGATTTTGGAACACTGAAGCTTTCTTT.

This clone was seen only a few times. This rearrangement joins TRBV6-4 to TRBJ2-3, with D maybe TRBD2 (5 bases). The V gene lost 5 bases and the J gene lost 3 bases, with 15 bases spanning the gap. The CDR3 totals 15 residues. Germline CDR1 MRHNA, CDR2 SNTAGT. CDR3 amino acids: CASSRTSLATDTQYF. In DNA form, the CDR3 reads TGTGCCAGCAGTAGGACTTCGCTAGCAACAGATACGCAGTATTTT.

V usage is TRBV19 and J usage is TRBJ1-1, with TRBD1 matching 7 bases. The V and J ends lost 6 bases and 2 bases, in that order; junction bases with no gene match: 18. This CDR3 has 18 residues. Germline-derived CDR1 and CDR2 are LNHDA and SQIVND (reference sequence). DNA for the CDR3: TGTGCCAGTAGATTCAGTGATTTCCGGACAGGATATAACACTGAAGCTTTCTTT. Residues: CASRFSDFRTGYNTEAFF.

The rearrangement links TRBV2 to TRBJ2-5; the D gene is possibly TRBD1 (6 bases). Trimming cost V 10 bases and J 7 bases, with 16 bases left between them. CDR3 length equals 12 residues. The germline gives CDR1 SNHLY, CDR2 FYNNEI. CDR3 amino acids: CATQGLQRTQYF. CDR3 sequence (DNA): TGTGCCACCCAGGGGCTGCAGCGGACCCAGTACTTC. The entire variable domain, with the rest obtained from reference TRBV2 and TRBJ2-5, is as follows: EPEVTQTPSHQVTQMGQEVILRCVPISNHLYFYWYRQILGQKVEFLVSFYNNEISEKSEIFDDQFSVERPDGSNFTLKIRSTKLEDSAMYFCATQGLQRTQYFGPGTRLLVL.

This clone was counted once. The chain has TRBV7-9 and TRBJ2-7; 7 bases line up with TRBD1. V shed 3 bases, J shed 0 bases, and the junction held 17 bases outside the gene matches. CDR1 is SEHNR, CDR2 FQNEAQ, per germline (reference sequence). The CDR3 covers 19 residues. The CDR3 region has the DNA TGTGCCAGCAGCTTTACCGGGACAGACCAAGCGAAAAGCTCCTACGAGCAGTACTTC. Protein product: CASSFTGTDQAKSSYEQYF.

The CDR3 protein is CASSTKTGGTGDTQYF. The CDR3 DNA sequence: TGTGCCAGTAGTACGAAGACGGGGGGAACGGGAGATACGCAGTATTTT. The chain links TRBV19 to TRBJ2-3, with 7 bases aligning to TRBD2. Unmatched junction bases numbered 12, after V lost 4 bases and J lost 5 bases. This CDR3 is built from 16 residues. The V gene's germline CDR1 is LNHDA and CDR2 SQIVND (reference sequence). Full variable domain (rest looked up from reference TRBV19 and TRBJ2-3): DGGITQSPKYLFRKEGQNVTLSCEQNLNHDAMYWYRQDPGQGLRLIYYSQIVNDFQKGDIAEGYSVSREKKESFPLTVTSAQKNPTAFYLCASSTKTGGTGDTQYFGPGTRLTVL.

CDR3 DNA: TGTGCCAGCAGCGTAGTAGGGGACTCGTCCTACAATGAGCAGTTCTTC. This sequence encodes CASSVVGDSSYNEQFF. The V and J genes are TRBV9 and TRBJ2-1, with a tentative D call TRBD2 (6 bases). V lost 0 bases to trimming and J lost 1 base, with 11 bases between them. The CDR3 sequence is 16 residues long. CDR1 and CDR2 (germline): SGDLS, YYNGEE. Full variable domain (outside the CDR3, taken from reference TRBV9 and TRBJ2-1): DSGVTQTPKHLITATGQRVTLRCSPRSGDLSVYWYQQSLDQGLQFLIQYYNGEERAKGNILERFSAQQFPDLHSELNLSSLELGDSALYFCASSVVGDSSYNEQFFGPGTRLTVL.

The CDR3 loop reads CASSYTSGGAGEQFF. The CDR3 DNA reads TGTGCCAGCAGTTACACTAGCGGGGGGGCCGGTGAGCAGTTCTTC. The J gene is TRBJ2-1, the V gene TRBV6-5; 13 bases agree with TRBD2. The V segment lost 2 bases and the J segment 9 bases; nucleotides outside the gene matches: 4. The CDR3 extends over 15 amino acids. The germline CDR1 and CDR2 sequences are MNHEY and SVGAGI.

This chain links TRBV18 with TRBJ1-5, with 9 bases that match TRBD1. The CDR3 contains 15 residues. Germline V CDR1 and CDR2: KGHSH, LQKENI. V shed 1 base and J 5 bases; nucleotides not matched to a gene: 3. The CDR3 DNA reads TGTGCCAGCTCACCACGGGACAGGGTTCATCAGCCCCAGCATTTT. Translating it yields CASSPRDRVHQPQHF.

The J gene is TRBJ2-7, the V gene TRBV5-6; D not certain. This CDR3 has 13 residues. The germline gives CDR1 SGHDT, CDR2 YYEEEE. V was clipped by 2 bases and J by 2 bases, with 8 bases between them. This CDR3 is CASSFGDPYEQYF. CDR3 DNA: TGTGCCAGCAGCTTTGGAGATCCCTACGAGCAGTACTTC.

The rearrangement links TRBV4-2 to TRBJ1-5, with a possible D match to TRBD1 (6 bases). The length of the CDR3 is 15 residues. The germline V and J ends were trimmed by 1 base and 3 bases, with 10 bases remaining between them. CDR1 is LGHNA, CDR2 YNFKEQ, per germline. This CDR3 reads CASSQGTGTNQPQHF. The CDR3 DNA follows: TGTGCCAGCAGCCAAGGAACAGGGACCAATCAGCCCCAGCATTTT.

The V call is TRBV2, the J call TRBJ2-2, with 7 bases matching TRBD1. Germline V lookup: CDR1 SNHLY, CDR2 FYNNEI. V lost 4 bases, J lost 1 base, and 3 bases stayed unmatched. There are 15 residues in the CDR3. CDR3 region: CASSAGQLNTGELFF. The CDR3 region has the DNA TGTGCCAGCAGTGCGGGACAGCTGAACACCGGGGAGCTGTTTTTT. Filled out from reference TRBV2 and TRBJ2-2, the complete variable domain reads EPEVTQTPSHQVTQMGQEVILRCVPISNHLYFYWYRQILGQKVEFLVSFYNNEISEKSEIFDDQFSVERPDGSNFTLKIRSTKLEDSAMYFCASSAGQLNTGELFFGEGSRLTVL.

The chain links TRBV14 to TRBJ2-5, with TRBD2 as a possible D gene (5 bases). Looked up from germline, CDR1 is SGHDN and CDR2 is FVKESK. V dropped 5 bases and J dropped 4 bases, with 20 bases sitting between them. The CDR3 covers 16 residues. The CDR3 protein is CASSLILTGVRETQYF. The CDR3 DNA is TGTGCCAGCAGCTTGATACTAACCGGGGTTCGAGAGACCCAGTACTTC.

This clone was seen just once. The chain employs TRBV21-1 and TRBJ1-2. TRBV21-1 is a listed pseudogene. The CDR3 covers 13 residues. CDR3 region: CATRREGPYGYTF. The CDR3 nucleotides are TGTGCCACCAGACGAGAGGGTCCCTATGGCTACACCTTC.